This T cell receptor beta chain originates from a study of T-cell reconstitution after alpha-beta-depleted transplantation in children. General study findings and limits: Some patients showed high day-60 TCRbeta diversity, which derived from surviving recipient T cells and thymic progenitors. Newly produced T cells mostly provided counts and TCRbeta diversity after one year, as hyperexpanded clones declined. It was reported that alpha-beta T cells came from several hundred expanded graft clones (about two months after transplant).

Germline V gene data show CDR1 as MGHRA and CDR2 as YSYEKL. Trimming shortened V by 7 bases and J by 0 bases, and 15 bases separated the two germline ends. The CDR3 has 16 residues. This clonotype was seen repeatedly, ten times or more. Its antigen remains unidentified. Unique molecular identifiers were incorporated during preparation of the TCRbeta library. Via MiXCR, TCRdb re-called the PCR reads, giving one row per CDR3 protein. Altogether fewer than 450,000 distinct CDR3 sequences are present, 15% to 20% being singletons, with the ten largest covering around 43%. This TCR came from a male patient aged 2-15 years who had a stem cell transplant for acute lymphoblastic leukemia, so the T cells may come from the graft donor. The chain has TRBV4-1 and TRBJ2-2; a possible D gene is TRBD2 (6 bases). The source was PBMCs, mostly from graft donor cells, collected 360 days after TCRalphabeta/CD19-depleted stem cell transplant. CDR3 sequence: CASTRSGDTNTGELFF. CDR3 in DNA: TGCGCCAGCACACGTTCGGGAGATACGAACACCGGGGAGCTGTTTTTT.